Shown below are 18 T cell receptor beta chains from a single sample sequenced in a study of metastatic and nonmetastatic thyroid tumors. Patients had received no treatment of any kind before thyroid surgery. TCRdb re-called the PCR reads through MiXCR. The sample lists around 20,000 clones, approximately 40% occurring once. Sequenced material: tumor tissue. The receptor set was obtained from a female donor with papillary thyroid cancer or a benign thyroid nodule (not recorded which). Some clones in this sample may be carry-over from other donors' samples.

The chain couples TRBV10-2 to TRBJ2-7, with TRBD1 as a possible D gene (6 bases). V was cut by 1 base and J by 5 bases, with 15 bases left in between. The CDR3 has 15 residues. The germline CDR1 and CDR2 sequences are WSHSY and SAAADI. CDR3: CASSEWGPRQHEQYF. The CDR3 DNA reads TGCGCCAGCAGTGAGTGGGGGCCCAGACAACACGAGCAGTACTTC.

This chain connects TRBV20-1 to TRBJ1-5; TRBD1 is a possible D gene (5 bases). V lost 4 bases and J lost 1, with 26 bases in between. Per the germline V gene, CDR1 is DFQATT and CDR2 is SNEGSKA (reference sequence). The CDR3 covers 19 residues. CDR3: CSAKSGPGPAASSNQPQHF. The CDR3 DNA follows: TGCAGTGCTAAATCAGGGCCGGGGCCGGCTGCATCAAGCAATCAGCCCCAGCATTTT.

The rearrangement joins TRBV25-1 to TRBJ2-7; 10 bases match TRBD2. CDR3 length: 15 residues. V was pared by 4 bases and J by 6 bases, with 9 bases of the junction left unmatched. CDR1 is MGHDK and CDR2 is SYGVNS in the germline V gene. CDR3 DNA: TGTGCCAGCAGTGGGCCGGGAAGCGGGAGGGCCGAGCAGTACTTC. It encodes CASSGPGSGRAEQYF.

This clone was detected only a few times. The rearrangement uses TRBV12-3 or TRBV12-4 and TRBJ1-3; 7 nucleotides agree with TRBD1. J was trimmed by 7 bases and V by 4 bases; bases with no gene match: 4. This CDR3 comprises 13 residues. The CDR3 spells CASSSVQGNTIYF. In DNA form, the CDR3 reads TGTGCCAGCAGTTCGGTACAGGGGAACACCATATATTTT.

The chain has TRBV20-1 and TRBJ2-7; D gene uncertain. The length of the CDR3 is 13 residues. Germline V gene sequence: CDR1 DFQATT, CDR2 SNEGSKA (reference sequence). V was clipped by 6 bases and J by 0 bases, with 12 bases between them. DNA for the CDR3: TGCAGTGCCGCCCCGGGCCCCTCCTACGAGCAGTACTTC. As protein: CSAAPGPSYEQYF.

The rearrangement links TRBV11-3 to TRBJ2-7; D gene unclear. The ends were cut back, 0 bases at V and 5 bases at J, with 5 bases in the middle. CDR3 length: 12 residues. The germline V gene encodes CDR1 SGHNT and CDR2 YENEEA. The CDR3 nucleotides are TGTGCCAGCAGCTTAGATGTGGACGAGCAGTACTTC. Translated, it gives CASSLDVDEQYF.

The V and J genes are TRBV19 and TRBJ2-7; D may be TRBD1 or TRBD2 (6 bases each). Trimming left V 9 bases short and J 6 bases short, with 24 bases between. This CDR3 has 15 residues. Germline V gene data show CDR1 as LNHDA and CDR2 as SQIVND (reference sequence). CDR3 amino acids: CASRITGGSTGEQYF. In DNA, the CDR3 is TGTGCCAGCAGAATCACCGGGGGCAGCACAGGCGAGCAGTACTTC.

V usage is TRBV6-1 and J usage is TRBJ1-1; no clear D. Germline loops: CDR1 MNHNS, CDR2 SASEGT. V was trimmed by 2 bases and J by 3 bases, leaving 10 bases between them. The CDR3 consists of 14 residues. The CDR3 nucleotides are TGTGCCAGCAGTGAACGATGGGGTTACACTGAAGCTTTCTTT. Translating gives CASSERWGYTEAFF.

This chain uses TRBV7-3 with TRBJ2-7; D may match TRBD1 or TRBD2 (6 bases each). The V gene's germline CDR1 is SGHTA and CDR2 FQGTGA. V was clipped by 5 bases and J by 2 bases, with 16 bases between them. The CDR3 consists of 15 residues. CDR3 sequence reads: CASSPTVGGPYEQYF. The CDR3 coding sequence is TGTGCCAGCAGCCCAACGGTCGGGGGCCCCTACGAGCAGTACTTC.

The genes are TRBV19 and TRBJ2-3, with 8 positions matching TRBD2. Germline V gene sequence: CDR1 LNHDA, CDR2 SQIVND (reference sequence). With V trimmed by 5 bases and J by 2 bases, 6 bases remained unmatched. There are 15 residues in the CDR3. The CDR3 sequence is CASSRTSGLTDTQYF. Written as DNA, the CDR3 is TGTGCCAGTAGTCGTACTAGCGGCCTCACAGATACGCAGTATTTT.

This clone was observed a handful of times. The rearrangement joins TRBV12-3 or TRBV12-4 to TRBJ2-1, with no clear D. The CDR3 has 14 amino acids. The germline V and J ends were trimmed by 2 bases and 4 bases, with 9 bases remaining between them. The CDR3 coding sequence is TGTGCCAGCAGTTTACGCGGAGAGTACAATGAGCAGTTCTTC. This translates into CASSLRGEYNEQFF.

This chain connects TRBV3-1 to TRBJ2-7; 7 bases map to TRBD2. The CDR3 has 14 amino acids. Germline V gives CDR1 LGHDT, CDR2 YNNKEL (reference sequence). Trimming at V came to 6 bases and at J to 5 bases, leaving 10 bases not matched to a gene. CDR3 sequence: CASRQSGMLNEQYF. CDR3 sequence (DNA): TGTGCCAGCAGACAAAGCGGGATGCTCAACGAGCAGTACTTC.

This clone occurred a few times. The chain couples TRBV2 to TRBJ2-1, with a tentative D call TRBD2 (5 bases). CDR3 size: 14 residues. In germline, CDR1 is SNHLY, CDR2 FYNNEI. Trimming removed 3 bases at V and 4 bases at J, with 10 bases between. CDR3 in amino acids: CASSDPRGYNEQFF. The CDR3 DNA reads as TGTGCCAGCAGTGACCCACGGGGATACAATGAGCAGTTCTTC. Filled out from reference TRBV2 and TRBJ2-1, the complete variable domain reads EPEVTQTPSHQVTQMGQEVILRCVPISNHLYFYWYRQILGQKVEFLVSFYNNEISEKSEIFDDQFSVERPDGSNFTLKIRSTKLEDSAMYFCASSDPRGYNEQFFGPGTRLTVL.

V usage is TRBV29-1 and J usage is TRBJ2-7; 10 bases fit TRBD1. The CDR3 runs 13 residues. The germline CDR1 and CDR2 sequences are SQVTM and ANQGSEA. V was pared by 4 bases and J by 5 bases, with 5 bases of the junction left unmatched. CDR3 in amino acids: CSVGGTGDHEQYF. In DNA form, the CDR3 reads TGCAGCGTTGGTGGGACAGGGGACCACGAGCAGTACTTC.

This clone was counted a few times. The chain is built from TRBV6-1 and TRBJ1-2; D is uncertain. In germline, CDR1 is MNHNS, CDR2 SASEGT. The CDR3 runs to 14 residues. V was trimmed by 6 bases and J by 7 bases, leaving 18 bases between them. The chain's CDR3 is CASSFRQASGGYTF. DNA for the CDR3: TGTGCCAGCAGCTTTCGACAAGCCTCGGGTGGCTACACCTTC.

This clone was recorded many times. The same CDR3 is also encoded by other DNA sequences in this sample. Written as DNA, the CDR3 is TGTGCCAGCAGTGAAGGACATAGGGAATCCGGGGAGCTGTTTTTT. Protein sequence: CASSEGHRESGELFF. The V and J genes are TRBV6-1 and TRBJ2-2; D unclear. V lost 1 base, J lost 6 bases, and 12 bases lay in between. The CDR3 runs 15 residues. In germline, CDR1 is MNHNS, CDR2 SASEGT.

The chain links TRBV6-1 to TRBJ2-3; 8 nucleotides agree with TRBD2. This CDR3 is 17 amino acids long. V shed 6 bases and J 2 bases; nucleotides not matched to a gene: 13. The germline gives CDR1 MNHNS, CDR2 SASEGT. The CDR3 DNA reads TGTGCCAGCAGCGCAGCGGGGGTTAGGGGATCCACAGATACGCAGTATTTT. Its protein product is CASSAAGVRGSTDTQYF.

Only a few counts were recorded for this clone. This chain connects TRBV6-1 to TRBJ2-7; TRBD2 is a possible D gene (5 bases). There are 15 residues in the CDR3. Trimming took 7 bases from V and 2 from J, leaving 18 bases between them. Germline CDR1 reads MNHNS; CDR2 reads SASEGT. The CDR3 loop is CASTPGKTSPYEQYF. CDR3 coding DNA: TGTGCCAGCACCCCGGGGAAAACTTCACCCTACGAGCAGTACTTC.